The 13 T cell receptor beta chains below were found in one sample sequenced in a study of radiotherapy plus CTLA-4 blockade in lung cancer. Method: immunoSEQ multiplex PCR; TCRdb's copy keeps in-frame clones and lacks some. Of roughly 51,000 clones listed, approximately 86% are singletons. The sample consisted of peripheral blood, taken from a patient treated with radiotherapy plus ipilimumab. These receptors were collected from a human donor with non-small cell lung cancer that progressed on radiotherapy plus ipilimumab. Some clones in this sample may be carry-over from other donors' samples.

The chain joins TRBV12-5 to TRBJ2-3; TRBD2 agrees at 7 bases. After removal of 7 bases from V and 2 bases from J, the junction contained 9 bases not matched to a gene. Germline V gene lookup returns CDR1 LGHNT and CDR2 FRNRAP. This CDR3 comprises 15 residues. The CDR3 reads CASDPPGGNTDTQYF. CDR3 in DNA: TGTGCTAGTGACCCTCCGGGGGGAAACACAGATACGCAGTATTTT.

The chain carries TRBV10-1 and TRBJ1-4, with 8 bases that match TRBD1. With V trimmed by 5 bases and J by 8 bases, 1 base remained unmatched. The CDR3 loop spans 12 amino acids. Per the germline V gene, CDR1 is WNHNN and CDR2 is SYGVQD (reference sequence). The CDR3: CASSPGGEKLFF. The CDR3 region has the DNA TGCGCCAGCAGTCCAGGGGGCGAAAAACTGTTTTTT.

The gene calls are TRBV28 and TRBJ1-2, with D perhaps matching TRBD1 (5 bases). In germline, CDR1 is MDHEN, CDR2 SYDVKM. This CDR3 contains 12 residues. With 5 bases removed from V and 5 bases from J, the gap between germline ends came to 9 bases. CDR3 region: CASSQGPYGYTF. The CDR3 nucleotides are TGTGCCAGCAGTCAGGGTCCTTATGGCTACACCTTC.

The V call is TRBV19, the J call TRBJ2-2, with 9 bases identical to TRBD1. Germline loops: CDR1 LNHDA, CDR2 SQIVND (reference sequence). CDR3 length: 16 residues. With 5 bases clipped from V and 1 base from J, the junction kept 5 bases outside the gene matches. DNA of the CDR3: TGTGCCAGTAGTGTACAGGGGGCTATGAACACCGGGGAGCTGTTTTTT. This codes for CASSVQGAMNTGELFF.

The V and J genes are TRBV12-5 and TRBJ2-2; 13 bases map to TRBD2. Germline CDR1 and CDR2: LGHNT and FRNRAP. The CDR3 spans 21 residues. The junction had 14 bases not matched to a gene; V was cut back by 3 bases and J by 1 base. CDR3 bases: TGTGCTAGTGGTTTCAGTGTGAGAGGACTAGCGGGAGTGAGGAACACCGGGGAGCTGTTTTTT. Translating it yields CASGFSVRGLAGVRNTGELFF. Combining the CDR3 with reference TRBV12-5 and TRBJ2-2 gives the whole variable domain DARVTQTPRHKVTEMGQEVTMRCQPILGHNTVFWYRQTMMQGLELLAYFRNRAPLDDSGMPKDRFSAEMPDATLATLKIQPSEPRDSAVYFCASGFSVRGLAGVRNTGELFFGEGSRLTVL.

V is TRBV2 and J is TRBJ1-2; tentatively, D is TRBD1 (6 bases). This CDR3 has 15 amino acids. V dropped 7 bases and J dropped 0 bases, with 15 bases sitting between them. The V gene's germline CDR1 is SNHLY and CDR2 FYNNEI. Here the CDR3 reads CASTWDKTTNYGYTF. The CDR3 DNA sequence: TGTGCCAGCACTTGGGACAAAACAACTAACTATGGCTACACCTTC.

This chain joins TRBV19 and TRBJ1-1; tentatively, D is TRBD1 (6 bases). Germline CDR1 reads LNHDA; CDR2 reads SQIVND (reference sequence). This CDR3 is 13 amino acids long. V lost 7 bases to trimming and J lost 1 base, with 10 bases between them. CDR3 coding DNA: TGTGCCAGTACCGGACAGAGGAACACTGAAGCTTTCTTT. Translating it yields CASTGQRNTEAFF.

This clone was counted between two and nine times. The chain has TRBV7-2 and TRBJ2-3; the match to TRBD2 covers 12 bases. Unmatched junction bases numbered 11, after V lost 5 bases and J lost 2 bases. CDR3 length: 18 residues. In germline, CDR1 is SGHTA, CDR2 FQGNSA. The CDR3 region is CASSTLRLAGAHTDTQYF. Written as DNA, the CDR3 is TGTGCCAGCAGCACCTTGAGACTAGCGGGGGCGCACACAGATACGCAGTATTTT.

The CDR3 here is CASSRRGGSGSGSTDTQYF. CDR3 nucleotides: TGTGCCAGCAGCCGCCGTGGGGGTAGCGGGAGTGGTAGCACAGATACGCAGTATTTT. The chain uses TRBV4-2 and TRBJ2-3; TRBD2 matches at 9 bases. Germline V CDR1 and CDR2: LGHNA, YNFKEQ. J was trimmed by 0 bases and V by 4 bases; bases with no gene match: 14. The CDR3 consists of 19 residues.

This rearrangement joins TRBV19 to TRBJ2-1, with 10 nucleotides matching TRBD2. The CDR3 sequence is 16 residues long. Germline-derived CDR1 and CDR2 are LNHDA and SQIVND (reference sequence). V lost 1 base and J lost 8; bases outside the gene matches: 8. The DNA for the CDR3 is TGTGCCAGTAGTATAGCCAGTAGCGGGAGGTTCTATGAGCAGTTCTTC. Translation: CASSIASSGRFYEQFF. The complete variable domain, with remaining parts taken from reference TRBV19 and TRBJ2-1, reads DGGITQSPKYLFRKEGQNVTLSCEQNLNHDAMYWYRQDPGQGLRLIYYSQIVNDFQKGDIAEGYSVSREKKESFPLTVTSAQKNPTAFYLCASSIASSGRFYEQFFGPGTRLTVL.

V gene TRBV7-3 combines with J gene TRBJ1-2, with 8 bases identical to TRBD1. With 5 bases clipped from V and 10 bases from J, the junction kept 6 bases outside the gene matches. CDR1 is SGHTA, CDR2 FQGTGA, per germline. This CDR3 region has 12 residues. The CDR3 protein is CASSTTGGAYTF. CDR3 in DNA: TGTGCCAGCAGCACTACAGGGGGTGCCTACACCTTC.

V usage is TRBV27 and J usage is TRBJ2-1; 9 positions match TRBD1. Germline V gene data show CDR1 as MNHEY and CDR2 as SMNVEV (reference sequence). The CDR3 has 15 amino acids. Trimming removed 6 bases from V and 2 bases from J; junction bases left unmatched: 5. In DNA, the CDR3 is TGTGCCAGCAGCACTACAGGGGGCCCCTACAATGAGCAGTTCTTC. Protein: CASSTTGGPYNEQFF.

The rearrangement links TRBV6-5 to TRBJ1-1, with 9 bases lining up with TRBD1. The CDR3 totals 13 residues. CDR1 is MNHEY, CDR2 SVGAGI, per germline. This CDR3 is CATRTGENTEAFF. The CDR3 nucleotides read TGTGCAACCAGGACAGGGGAGAACACTGAAGCTTTCTTT.